These T cell receptor beta chains were read from a single sample in a study of human T cells and chemical hapten exposure. TCRdb re-called the RACE reads through MiXCR, storing one row per CDR3 protein. This sample has about 300,000 distinct CDR3 sequences, with around 5.5% found just once. This material consisted of whole blood, taken in connection with sensitization to the hapten diphenylcyclopropenone (DPC). These receptors were obtained from a woman aged 18-30 years with alopecia areata. Some clones in this sample may be carry-over from other donors' samples. Both conserved end residues are part of each CDR3. The D gene is left open where the match is weak. Clone size is given for some rows only: seen once, a few or many times, or a class if the clone is expanded.

j_gene	d_gene	v_gene	abundance	CDR3nt	CDR3aa
TRBJ2-3	.	TRBV6-2/TRBV6-3	many	TGTGCCAGCAGTTACGGAGCGCCGCGCACAGATACGCAGTATTTT	CASSYGAPRTDTQYF
TRBJ2-7	TRBD1	TRBV5-1	many	TGCGCCAGCAGCTTGGGGACAGGGCAGTACGAGCAGTACTTC	CASSLGTGQYEQYF
TRBJ2-6	.	TRBV7-2	.	TGTGCCAGCAGCTTAGCGGCGGGAGGGGCCAACGTCCTGACTTTC	CASSLAAGGANVLTF
TRBJ2-2	.	TRBV5-4	many	TGTGCCAGCAGCTTGGGCTATTTAGGAGGGGACACCGGGGAGCTGTTTTTT	CASSLGYLGGDTGELFF
TRBJ2-3	TRBD1	TRBV5-1	few	TGCGCCAGCAGCCCCGGGACAGAAGATACGCAGTATTTT	CASSPGTEDTQYF
TRBJ2-7	TRBD1	TRBV20-1	few	TGCAGTGCTATACCAGGGGGCGCTTACGAGCAGTACTTC	CSAIPGGAYEQYF
TRBJ2-5	.	TRBV28	many	TGTGCCAGCAGTCTAATAGGACGCAACCAAGAGACCCAGTACTTC	CASSLIGRNQETQYF
TRBJ2-1	.	TRBV2	few	TGTGCCAGCAGTGGGCCGGGGGGCGATGAGCAGTTCTTC	CASSGPGGDEQFF
TRBJ1-2	TRBD1	TRBV27	many	TGTGCCAGCAGTTTATCAGGACAGGGCTATGGCTACACCTTC	CASSLSGQGYGYTF
TRBJ1-1	.	TRBV12-3/TRBV12-4	many	TGTGCCAGCAGCGACGGATACACTGAAGCTTTCTTT	CASSDGYTEAFF
TRBJ1-1	.	TRBV11-3	.	TGTGCCAGCAGCTTATCGGCCTCCGGACGAGCTTTCTTT	CASSLSASGRAFF
TRBJ2-5	TRBD2	TRBV7-2	few	TGTGCCAGCAGCTTTACCGGGACTAGCGAAGAGACCCAGTACTTC	CASSFTGTSEETQYF
TRBJ1-1	.	TRBV6-5	few	TGTGCCAGCAGGAACGGGCTGAACACTGAAGCTTTCTTT	CASRNGLNTEAFF
TRBJ2-2	.	TRBV10-3	.	TGTGCCATCAGTGACCGACAGGTCCTCACCGGGGAGCTGTTTTTT	CAISDRQVLTGELFF
TRBJ1-5	TRBD1	TRBV5-1	many	TGCGCCAGCAGCCCAGGACAGGAGAATCAGCCCCAGCATTTT	CASSPGQENQPQHF
TRBJ1-1	.	TRBV3-1	many	TGTGCCAGCAGCAAGAGCTTGATGGACACTGAAGCTTTCTTT	CASSKSLMDTEAFF
TRBJ2-7	.	TRBV6-2/TRBV6-3	many	TGTGCCAGCAGTTACTCGAGAGGGGTTGATTCGCGCGAGCAGTACTTC	CASSYSRGVDSREQYF
TRBJ2-2	.	TRBV4-2	.	TGTGCCACTCTGGGGGGAAGGACCGGGGAGCTGTTTTTT	CATLGGRTGELFF
TRBJ2-5	.	TRBV12-5	many	TGTGCTAGTGGTTTGGGGGACATCCAAGAGACCCAGTACTTC	CASGLGDIQETQYF
TRBJ1-6	.	TRBV9	few	TGTGCCAGCAGCGTTCTTCCCGGCGATAATTCACCCCTCCACTTT	CASSVLPGDNSPLHF
TRBJ2-1	TRBD1	TRBV7-2	.	TGTGCCAGCAGCTTAAAGGGACAGGTCACCTACAATGAGCAGTTCTTC	CASSLKGQVTYNEQFF
TRBJ1-3	.	TRBV18	few	TGTGCCAACTCACCCGAGGAGGGGAACACCATATATTTT	CANSPEEGNTIYF
TRBJ2-3	TRBD2	TRBV3-1	.	TGTGCCAGCAGCCCCAAGGGACTAGCGGGGGGGTTCACAGATACGCAGTATTTT	CASSPKGLAGGFTDTQYF
TRBJ2-1	.	TRBV12-3/TRBV12-4	many	TGTGCCAGCAGTTTAGCGAGGAGGAGTGAGCAGTTCTTC	CASSLARRSEQFF
TRBJ1-5	.	TRBV7-2	few	TGTGCCAGCAGTCCACAGGGAACCGTAAATCAGCCCCAGCATTTT	CASSPQGTVNQPQHF
TRBJ1-1	.	TRBV3-1	many	TGTGCCAGCAGCCCGACAGAACCGTTGAACACTGAAGCTTTCTTT	CASSPTEPLNTEAFF
TRBJ1-4	.	TRBV28	few	TGTGCCAGCAGAGCAACTAACCTTTATAATGAAAAACTGTTTTTT	CASRATNLYNEKLFF
TRBJ1-2	.	TRBV9	many	TGTGCCAGCAGCGTAGGGGACGGCTATGGCTACACCTTC	CASSVGDGYGYTF
TRBJ2-7	TRBD1	TRBV28	many	TGTGCCAGCAGTGCACCCGGGACAGGGATTCCCTACGAGCAGTACTTC	CASSAPGTGIPYEQYF
TRBJ2-1	.	TRBV6-2/TRBV6-3	few	TGTGCCAGCAGCCGCCTTGGGGGTGAGCAGTTCTTC	CASSRLGGEQFF
TRBJ1-1	.	TRBV28	.	TGTGCCAGCAGTCCCCGAACAGGGTTTTTTGCTGAAGCTTTCTTT	CASSPRTGFFAEAFF
TRBJ2-3	TRBD2	TRBV12-3/TRBV12-4	many	TGTGCCAGCAGGAGAGCGGGGACTAGCACAGATACGCAGTATTTT	CASRRAGTSTDTQYF
TRBJ2-3	TRBD2	TRBV4-3	.	TGCGCCAGCAGCCAAGCTGGGCGGACTAGAGAAATGGGCACAGATACGCAGTATTTT	CASSQAGRTREMGTDTQYF
TRBJ2-1	TRBD2	TRBV4-3	many	TGCGCCAGCAGCCAAGATCCGGGGGGGCCCTACAATGAGCAGTTCTTC	CASSQDPGGPYNEQFF
TRBJ1-3	.	TRBV9	many	TGTGCCAGCAGCGTAGGCCAGAGCTCTGGAAACACCATATATTTT	CASSVGQSSGNTIYF
TRBJ2-2	.	TRBV12-3/TRBV12-4	many	TGTGCCAGCAGTTCCTCGGACAGGAACACCGGGGAGCTGTTTTTT	CASSSSDRNTGELFF
TRBJ2-3	.	TRBV27	few	TGTGCCAGCAGTCCCCGTGGCAGGGGGGTCCCAGATACGCAGTATTTT	CASSPRGRGVPDTQYF
TRBJ2-3	.	TRBV15	.	TGTGCCACCAGCAGAGATCAGAGCGGAGGAACAGATACGCAGTATTTT	CATSRDQSGGTDTQYF
TRBJ1-2	TRBD1	TRBV20-1	few	TGCAGTGCTAGTACAGGGGGTCATGGCTACACCTTC	CSASTGGHGYTF
TRBJ2-1	TRBD2	TRBV6-2/TRBV6-3	many	TGTGCCAGCAGTACCGCGGCGGGGGGCCTGGAGCAGTTCTTC	CASSTAAGGLEQFF